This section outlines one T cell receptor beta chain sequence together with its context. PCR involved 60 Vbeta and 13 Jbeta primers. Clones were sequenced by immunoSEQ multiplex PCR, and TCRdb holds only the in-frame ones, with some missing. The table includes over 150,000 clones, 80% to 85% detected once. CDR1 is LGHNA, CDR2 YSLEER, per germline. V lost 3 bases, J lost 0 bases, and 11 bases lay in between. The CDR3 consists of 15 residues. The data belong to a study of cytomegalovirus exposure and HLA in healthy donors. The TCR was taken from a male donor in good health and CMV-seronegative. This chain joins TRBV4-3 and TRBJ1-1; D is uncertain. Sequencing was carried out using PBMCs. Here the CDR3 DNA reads TGCGCCAGCAGCCAGACGGGATTTATGAACACTGAAGCTTTCTTT. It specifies CASSQTGFMNTEAFF.